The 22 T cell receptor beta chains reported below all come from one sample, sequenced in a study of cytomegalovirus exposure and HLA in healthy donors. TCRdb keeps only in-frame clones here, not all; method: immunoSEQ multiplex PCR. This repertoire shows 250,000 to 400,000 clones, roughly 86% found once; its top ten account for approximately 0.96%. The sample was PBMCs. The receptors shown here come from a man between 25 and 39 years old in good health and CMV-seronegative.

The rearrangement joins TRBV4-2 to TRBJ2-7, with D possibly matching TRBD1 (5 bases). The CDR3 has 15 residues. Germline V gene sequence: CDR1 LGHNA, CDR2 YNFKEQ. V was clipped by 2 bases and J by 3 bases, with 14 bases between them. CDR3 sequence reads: CASSQRAGSDYEQYF. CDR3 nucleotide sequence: TGTGCCAGCAGCCAAAGGGCAGGGTCGGACTACGAGCAGTACTTC.

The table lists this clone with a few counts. The CDR3 loop is CAWNRGNNSPLHF. In DNA form, the CDR3 reads TGTGCCTGGAACAGGGGTAATAATTCACCCCTCCACTTT. This chain joins TRBV30 and TRBJ1-6; 7 nucleotides agree with TRBD1. CDR1 is GTSNPN and CDR2 is SVGIG in the germline V gene (reference sequence). This CDR3 contains 13 residues. V gave up 4 bases and J gave up 5 bases; unmatched junction bases: 2.

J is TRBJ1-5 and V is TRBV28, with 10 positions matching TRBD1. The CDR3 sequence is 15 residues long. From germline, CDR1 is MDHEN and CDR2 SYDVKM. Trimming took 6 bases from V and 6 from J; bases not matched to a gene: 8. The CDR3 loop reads CASRRQGASVQPQHF. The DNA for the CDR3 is TGTGCCAGCAGAAGACAGGGGGCGAGTGTTCAGCCCCAGCATTTT. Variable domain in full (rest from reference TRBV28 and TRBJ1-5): DVKVTQSSRYLVKRTGEKVFLECVQDMDHENMFWYRQDPGLGLRLIYFSYDVKMKEKGDIPEGYSVSREKKERFSLILESASTNQTSMYLCASRRQGASVQPQHFGDGTRLSIL.

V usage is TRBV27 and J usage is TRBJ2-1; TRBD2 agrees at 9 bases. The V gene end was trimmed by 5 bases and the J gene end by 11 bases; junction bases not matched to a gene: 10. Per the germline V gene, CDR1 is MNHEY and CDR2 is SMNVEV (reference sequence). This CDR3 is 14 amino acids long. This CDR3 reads CASSPGLAGAQQFF. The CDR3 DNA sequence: TGTGCCAGCAGTCCTGGCTTAGCGGGGGCCCAGCAGTTCTTC.

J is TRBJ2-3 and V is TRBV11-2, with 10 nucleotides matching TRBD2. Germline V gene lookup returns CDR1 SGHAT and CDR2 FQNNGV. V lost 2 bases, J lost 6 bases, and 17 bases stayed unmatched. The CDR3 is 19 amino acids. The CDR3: CASSLRWGLAGVSRDTQYF. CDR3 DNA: TGTGCCAGCAGCTTACGGTGGGGTCTAGCGGGGGTGTCAAGGGATACGCAGTATTTT.

CDR3: CASSLETALTGNTIYF. The DNA of the CDR3 is TGTGCCAGCAGCTTAGAAACAGCTTTAACTGGAAACACCATATATTTT. This chain connects TRBV7-9 to TRBJ1-3; D not certain. The CDR3 is 16 amino acids. V lost 1 base and J 2 bases, leaving 12 bases between the germline ends. The V gene's germline CDR1 is SEHNR and CDR2 FQNEAQ (reference sequence).

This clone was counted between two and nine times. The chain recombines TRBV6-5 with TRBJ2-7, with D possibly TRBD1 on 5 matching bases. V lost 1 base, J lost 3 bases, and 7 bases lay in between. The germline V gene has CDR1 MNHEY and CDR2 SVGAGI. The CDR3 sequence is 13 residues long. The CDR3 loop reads CASSYFQGYEQYF. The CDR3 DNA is TGTGCCAGCAGTTACTTCCAGGGCTACGAGCAGTACTTC.

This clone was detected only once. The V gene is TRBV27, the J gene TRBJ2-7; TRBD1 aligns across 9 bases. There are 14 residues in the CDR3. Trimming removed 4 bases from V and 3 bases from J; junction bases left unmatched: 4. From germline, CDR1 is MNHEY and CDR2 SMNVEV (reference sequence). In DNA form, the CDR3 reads TGTGCCAGCAGTTCCCGGACAGGGGACTACGAGCAGTACTTC. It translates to CASSSRTGDYEQYF.

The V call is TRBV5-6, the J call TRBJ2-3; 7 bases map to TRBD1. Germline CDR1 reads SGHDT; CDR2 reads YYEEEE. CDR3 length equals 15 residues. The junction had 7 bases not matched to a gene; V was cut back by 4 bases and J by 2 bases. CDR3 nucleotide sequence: TGTGCCAGCAGCCTCCGACAGGGCATCACAGATACGCAGTATTTT. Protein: CASSLRQGITDTQYF.

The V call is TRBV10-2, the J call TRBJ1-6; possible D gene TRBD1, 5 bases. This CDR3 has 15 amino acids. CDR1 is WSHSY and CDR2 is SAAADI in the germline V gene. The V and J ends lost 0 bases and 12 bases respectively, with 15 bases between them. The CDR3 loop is CASSESLQGLRPLHF. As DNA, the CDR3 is TGCGCCAGCAGTGAGTCGTTGCAGGGCTTGCGACCCCTCCACTTT.

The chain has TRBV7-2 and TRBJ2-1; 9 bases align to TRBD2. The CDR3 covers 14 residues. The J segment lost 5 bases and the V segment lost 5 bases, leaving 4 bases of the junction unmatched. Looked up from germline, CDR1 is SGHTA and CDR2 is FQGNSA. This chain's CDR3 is CASSMAGGNNEQFF. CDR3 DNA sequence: TGTGCCAGCAGCATGGCGGGGGGGAACAATGAGCAGTTCTTC.

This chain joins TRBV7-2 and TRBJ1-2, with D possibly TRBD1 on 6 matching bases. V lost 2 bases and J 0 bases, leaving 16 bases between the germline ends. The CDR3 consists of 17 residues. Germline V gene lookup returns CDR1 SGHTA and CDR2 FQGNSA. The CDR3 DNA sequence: TGTGCCAGCAGCTTACAGGGGCCCACCGCGGCTAACTATGGCTACACCTTC. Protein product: CASSLQGPTAANYGYTF.

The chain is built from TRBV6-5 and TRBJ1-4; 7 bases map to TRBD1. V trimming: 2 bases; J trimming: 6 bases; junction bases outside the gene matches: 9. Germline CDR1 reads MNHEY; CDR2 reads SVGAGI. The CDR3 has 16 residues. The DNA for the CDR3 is TGTGCCAGCAGTTACATAGGGGGCGTAGAGGATGAAAAACTGTTTTTT. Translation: CASSYIGGVEDEKLFF.

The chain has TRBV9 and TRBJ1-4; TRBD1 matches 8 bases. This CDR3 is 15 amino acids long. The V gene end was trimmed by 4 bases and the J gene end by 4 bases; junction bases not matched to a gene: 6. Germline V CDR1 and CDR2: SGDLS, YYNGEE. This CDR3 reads CASSPRTGNNEKLFF. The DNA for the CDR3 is TGTGCCAGCAGCCCTCGGACAGGGAATAATGAAAAACTGTTTTTT.

CDR3 nucleotide sequence: TGTGCCAGCAGGCCACTAACAGGGTCCGGGGAGCTGTTTTTT. It is translated as CASRPLTGSGELFF. The V gene is TRBV6-5, the J gene TRBJ2-2; TRBD1 might be the D (6 bases). Trimming took off 6 bases at V and 6 bases at J, with 14 bases between the two ends. Germline CDR1 is MNHEY and CDR2 is SVGAGI. CDR3 size: 14 residues.

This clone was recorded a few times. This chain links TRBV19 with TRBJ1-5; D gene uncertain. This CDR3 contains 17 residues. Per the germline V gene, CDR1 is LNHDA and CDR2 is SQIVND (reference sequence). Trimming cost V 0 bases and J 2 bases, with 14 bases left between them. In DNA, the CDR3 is TGTGCCAGTAGTATAGACGGGAGAAGCTTAGGCAATCAGCCCCAGCATTTT. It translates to CASSIDGRSLGNQPQHF.

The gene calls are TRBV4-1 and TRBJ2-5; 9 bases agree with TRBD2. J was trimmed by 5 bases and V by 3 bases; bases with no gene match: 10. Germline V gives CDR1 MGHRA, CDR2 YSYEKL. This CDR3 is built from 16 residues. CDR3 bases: TGCGCCAGCAGCCATCGGGCTAGCGGGGAGCGGGAGACCCAGTACTTC. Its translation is CASSHRASGERETQYF.

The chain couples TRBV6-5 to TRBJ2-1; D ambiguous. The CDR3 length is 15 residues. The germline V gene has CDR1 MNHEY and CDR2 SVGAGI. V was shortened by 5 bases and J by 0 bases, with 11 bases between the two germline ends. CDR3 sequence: CASSTRVLSYNEQFF. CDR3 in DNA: TGTGCCAGCAGTACCCGGGTCCTCTCCTACAATGAGCAGTTCTTC.

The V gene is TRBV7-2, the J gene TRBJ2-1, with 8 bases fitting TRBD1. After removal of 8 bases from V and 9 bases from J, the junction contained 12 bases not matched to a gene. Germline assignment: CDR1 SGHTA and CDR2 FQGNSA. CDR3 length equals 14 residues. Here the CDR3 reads CASSHRGAASEQFF. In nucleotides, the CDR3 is TGTGCCAGCTCCCACAGGGGGGCCGCCAGTGAGCAGTTCTTC. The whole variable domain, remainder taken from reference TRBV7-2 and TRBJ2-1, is GAGVSQSPSNKVTEKGKDVELRCDPISGHTALYWYRQSLGQGLEFLIYFQGNSAPDKSGLPSDRFSAERTGGSVSTLTIQRTQQEDSAVYLCASSHRGAASEQFFGPGTRLTVL.

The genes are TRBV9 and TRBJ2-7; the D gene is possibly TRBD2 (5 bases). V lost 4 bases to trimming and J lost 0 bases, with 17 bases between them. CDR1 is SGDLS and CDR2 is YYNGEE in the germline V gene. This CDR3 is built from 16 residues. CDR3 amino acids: CASSHHPVEGSYEQYF. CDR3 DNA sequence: TGTGCCAGCAGCCACCACCCGGTAGAGGGCTCCTACGAGCAGTACTTC.

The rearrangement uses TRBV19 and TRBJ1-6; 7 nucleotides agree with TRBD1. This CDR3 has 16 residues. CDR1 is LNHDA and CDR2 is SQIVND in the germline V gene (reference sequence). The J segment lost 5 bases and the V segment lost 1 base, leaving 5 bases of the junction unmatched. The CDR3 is CASSIALRGNNSPLHF. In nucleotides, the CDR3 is TGTGCCAGTAGTATAGCCCTCAGGGGGAATAATTCACCCCTCCACTTT. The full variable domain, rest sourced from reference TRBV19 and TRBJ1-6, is DGGITQSPKYLFRKEGQNVTLSCEQNLNHDAMYWYRQDPGQGLRLIYYSQIVNDFQKGDIAEGYSVSREKKESFPLTVTSAQKNPTAFYLCASSIALRGNNSPLHFGNGTRLTVT.

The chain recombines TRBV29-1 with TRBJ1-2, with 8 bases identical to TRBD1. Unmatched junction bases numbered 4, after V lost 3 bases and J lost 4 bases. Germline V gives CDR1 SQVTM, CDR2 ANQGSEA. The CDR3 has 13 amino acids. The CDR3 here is CSVDRQGSYGYTF. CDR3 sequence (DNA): TGCAGCGTTGACCGACAGGGGTCCTATGGCTACACCTTC.